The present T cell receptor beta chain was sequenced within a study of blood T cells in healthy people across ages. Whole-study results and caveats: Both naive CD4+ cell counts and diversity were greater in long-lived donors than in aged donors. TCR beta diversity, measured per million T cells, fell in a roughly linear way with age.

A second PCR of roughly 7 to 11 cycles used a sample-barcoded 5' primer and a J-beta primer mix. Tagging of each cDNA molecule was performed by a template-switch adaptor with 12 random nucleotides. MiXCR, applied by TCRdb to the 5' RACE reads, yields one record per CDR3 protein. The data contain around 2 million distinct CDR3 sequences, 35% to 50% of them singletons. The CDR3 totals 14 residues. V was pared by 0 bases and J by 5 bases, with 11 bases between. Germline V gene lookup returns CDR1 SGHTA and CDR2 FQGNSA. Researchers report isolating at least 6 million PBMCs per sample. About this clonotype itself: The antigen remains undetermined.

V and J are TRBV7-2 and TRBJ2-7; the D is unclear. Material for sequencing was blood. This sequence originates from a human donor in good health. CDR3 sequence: CASSLAMAVDEQYF. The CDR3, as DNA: TGTGCCAGCAGCTTAGCCATGGCCGTAGACGAGCAGTACTTC.